This TCR beta chain comes out of a study of blood T cell repertoires in COVID-19. At the level of the study: PBMCs, B-cell-depleted T cells, or T cells provided the cDNA or gDNA that made up the material.

The CDR3 extends over 15 amino acids. J lost 6 bases, V lost 3 bases, and 8 bases had no gene match. Germline CDR1 reads LNHDA; CDR2 reads SQIVND (reference sequence). Clones were read by immunoSEQ multiplex PCR, and TCRdb kept only the in-frame ones, dropping some. The top ten hold roughly 3.9% of the sample, which has roughly 150,000 clones, 86% seen once. The sequenced sample was PBMCs or T cells enriched from blood (not recorded which). The TCR sequence derives from a man aged 45-60 years who had recovered from COVID-19. The rearrangement joins TRBV19 to TRBJ2-5; 9 bases map to TRBD2. The CDR3 DNA reads TGTGCCAGTAGTATCGTGGCGGGGGGGATTCAGACCCAGTACTTC. It codes for CASSIVAGGIQTQYF.